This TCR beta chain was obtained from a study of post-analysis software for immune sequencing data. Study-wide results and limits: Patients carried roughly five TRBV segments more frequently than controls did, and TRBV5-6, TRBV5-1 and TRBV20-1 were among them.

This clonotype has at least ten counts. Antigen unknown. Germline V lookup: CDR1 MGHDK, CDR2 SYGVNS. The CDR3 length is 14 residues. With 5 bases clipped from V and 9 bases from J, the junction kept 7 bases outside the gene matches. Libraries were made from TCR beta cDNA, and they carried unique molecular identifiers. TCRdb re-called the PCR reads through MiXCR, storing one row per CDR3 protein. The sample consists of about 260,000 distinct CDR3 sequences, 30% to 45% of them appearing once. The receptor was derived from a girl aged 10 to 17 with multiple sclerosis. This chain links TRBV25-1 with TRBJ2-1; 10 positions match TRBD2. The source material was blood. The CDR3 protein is CASSLAGDTSEQFF. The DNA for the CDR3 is TGTGCCAGCAGTCTAGCGGGAGACACGAGTGAGCAGTTCTTC.